These 21 T cell receptor beta chains originate from one sample sequenced in a study of regulatory T cells in long-lasting Graves disease. Stated time point: newly diagnosed GD, antithyroid drugs for less than 3 months. Isolated PBMC RNA provided the starting material for the TCR library. Construction of the TCR beta libraries employed iRepertoire HTBI primers in conjunction with Arm-PCR of CDR3 regions. TCRdb ran MiXCR on the multiplex PCR reads and lists one entry per CDR3 protein. The sample lists 500,000 to 700,000 distinct CDR3 sequences, 16% occurring once. The data were also submitted as part of a second study, on T cells in Graves' hyperthyroidism and ophthalmopathy.

The starting material was peripheral blood mononuclear cells (PBMCs), obtained at new diagnosis, from a patient treated with antithyroid drugs. All receptors come from a woman in her 30s with Graves disease.

This clonotype was recorded at least ten times. The V call is TRBV12-3 or TRBV12-4, the J call TRBJ1-6; D unresolved. The V and J ends lost 3 bases and 7 bases respectively, with 10 bases between them. This CDR3 has 14 amino acids. CDR3 nucleotide sequence: TGTGCCAGCAGTTTTGACCTCTCGAATTCACCCCTCCACTTT. It is translated as CASSFDLSNSPLHF.

The chain couples TRBV3-1 to TRBJ2-5; no firm D call. This CDR3 has 14 amino acids. Trimming stripped 0 bases from V and 9 bases from J, with 14 bases between. Germline V lookup: CDR1 LGHDT, CDR2 YNNKEL (reference sequence). The CDR3 DNA sequence: TGTGCCAGCAGCCAAGATGGCACATTTGCGGCCCAGTACTTC. Translating gives CASSQDGTFAAQYF.

The chain has TRBV3-1 and TRBJ2-1, with D perhaps given as TRBD1 or TRBD2 (6 bases each). Per germline, CDR1 LGHDT and CDR2 YNNKEL (reference sequence). V shed 1 base and J shed 10 bases, with 20 bases lying between them. The CDR3 totals 16 residues. CDR3 amino acids: CASSQGGLGGSYEQFF. CDR3 bases: TGTGCCAGCAGCCAAGGCGGCCTCGGGGGCTCCTACGAGCAGTTCTTC.

V is TRBV20-1 and J is TRBJ1-4; D not resolved. V was shortened by 4 bases and J by 2 bases, with 11 bases between the two germline ends. The CDR3 has 14 residues. Germline-derived CDR1 and CDR2 are DFQATT and SNEGSKA (reference sequence). The CDR3 DNA follows: TGCAGTGCTACTCCTGTGGGGACTAATGAAAAACTGTTTTTT. This gives the protein CSATPVGTNEKLFF.

With respect to this clonotype: This may come from a read error, since a much larger clone is one base off. V gene TRBV6-1 combines with J gene TRBJ1-6, with 7 bases fitting TRBD1. This CDR3 comprises 14 residues. J gave up 11 bases and V 10 bases, and 14 bases lay outside the gene matches. Germline V gene sequence: CDR1 MNHNS, CDR2 SASEGT. CDR3 DNA sequence: TGTGCCACCCTCCGGGACAGTGGCAATCCACCCCTCCACTTT. Its protein product is CATLRDSGNPPLHF.

This clonotype was counted ten times or more. The chain has TRBV29-1 and TRBJ2-5; D is unresolved. CDR1 is SQVTM, CDR2 ANQGSEA, per germline. Between the trimmed V and J ends, which lost 4 bases and 5 bases, there was a span of 5 bases. The CDR3 runs 10 residues. In DNA, the CDR3 is TGCAGCGTTGGGCCTGAGACCCAGTACTTC. It codes for CSVGPETQYF.

This clonotype was detected once. CDR3 amino acids: CASSFGGGQEEQYF. For the CDR3, the DNA is TGTGCCAGTAGTTTCGGCGGAGGACAGGAGGAACAGTACTTC. The gene calls are TRBV19 and TRBJ2-7; 7 bases line up with TRBD1. Germline loops: CDR1 LNHDA, CDR2 SQIVND (reference sequence). The CDR3 loop spans 14 amino acids. Trimming took 5 bases from V and 10 from J; bases not matched to a gene: 14.

The rearrangement uses TRBV3-1 and TRBJ2-1; the D call may be TRBD1 or TRBD2 (5 bases each). CDR3 length: 13 residues. Germline V gives CDR1 LGHDT, CDR2 YNNKEL (reference sequence). Trimming removed 0 bases at V and 13 bases at J, with 13 bases between. The CDR3 DNA reads as TGTGCCAGCAGCCAAGATTGGGGGAATACTCAGTTCTTC. Protein sequence: CASSQDWGNTQFF.

The sample holds many counts of this clonotype. The chain employs TRBV20-1 and TRBJ1-1, with D possibly matching TRBD1 (6 bases). Germline V gene data show CDR1 as DFQATT and CDR2 as SNEGSKA (reference sequence). Trimming removed 6 bases from V and 1 base from J, with 21 bases in between. This CDR3 has 16 residues. The CDR3 region is CSAPPTTGASNTEAFF. The DNA of the CDR3 is TGCAGTGCCCCGCCGACGACAGGAGCCTCGAACACTGAAGCTTTCTTT.

This clonotype was observed many times. V usage is TRBV15 and J usage is TRBJ2-1; D uncertain. V shed 5 bases and J shed 4 bases, with 12 bases lying between them. The V gene's germline CDR1 is LNHNV and CDR2 YYDKDF (reference sequence). The CDR3 runs to 14 residues. CDR3 in DNA: TGTGCCACCAGCGGCACCACCATATACAATGAGCAGTTCTTC. The encoded protein is CATSGTTIYNEQFF.

The V call is TRBV19, the J call TRBJ2-7, with 7 positions matching TRBD2. The CDR3 runs to 16 residues. Trimming at V came to 5 bases and at J to 6 bases, leaving 16 bases not matched to a gene. Germline CDR1 LNHDA, CDR2 SQIVND (reference sequence). The CDR3 DNA follows: TGTGCCAGTAGTCTCCATCTTCCCGGGGGGTTTTCCGAGCAGTACTTC. Translated, it gives CASSLHLPGGFSEQYF.

This clonotype has a count of ten or more. V is TRBV19 and J is TRBJ2-7; no clear D. Germline V gives CDR1 LNHDA, CDR2 SQIVND (reference sequence). V was cut by 3 bases and J by 3 bases, with 9 bases left in between. The CDR3 loop spans 13 amino acids. As DNA, the CDR3 is TGTGCCAGTAGTATCCAGGCCGGCTACGAGCAGTACTTC. Its protein product is CASSIQAGYEQYF.

This clonotype was detected ten times or more. This rearrangement joins TRBV20-1 to TRBJ2-1; weak D call: TRBD2 (6 bases). Trimming took 5 bases from V and 8 from J, leaving 16 bases between them. The CDR3 runs 13 residues. Germline V CDR1 and CDR2: DFQATT, SNEGSKA (reference sequence). The CDR3 DNA is TGCAGTGCTCGAGTGCTATCTAGCGATGAGCAGTTCTTC. This gives the protein CSARVLSSDEQFF.

Notes on this clonotype: With a much larger clone just one base away, this may be a read error. The chain has TRBV28 and TRBJ1-5; 12 bases line up with TRBD1. This CDR3 region has 17 residues. Germline CDR1 is MDHEN and CDR2 is SYDVKM. The V segment lost 6 bases and the J segment 4 bases; nucleotides outside the gene matches: 10. CDR3: CASSPPGTGGFNQPQHF. The DNA for the CDR3 is TGTGCCAGCAGCCCACCCGGGACAGGGGGCTTTAATCAGCCCCAGCATTTT.

Concerning this clonotype: This sequence may be a read error, since a much larger clone differs from it by one base. The CDR3, as DNA: TGCAGTACCAGCATCGACAGGATACAAGAGACCCAGTACTTC. It specifies CSTSIDRIQETQYF. V gene TRBV20-1 combines with J gene TRBJ2-5, with D perhaps matching TRBD1 (6 bases). This CDR3 has 14 amino acids. V dropped 8 bases and J dropped 2 bases, with 18 bases sitting between them. CDR1 is DFQATT and CDR2 is SNEGSKA in the germline V gene (reference sequence).

V gene TRBV29-1 combines with J gene TRBJ2-3; D not resolved. Trimming removed 4 bases from V and 1 base from J, with 6 bases in between. Germline assignment: CDR1 SQVTM and CDR2 ANQGSEA. This CDR3 region has 12 residues. The CDR3 region is CSVGDGTDTQYF. The DNA of the CDR3 is TGCAGCGTTGGTGACGGCACAGATACGCAGTATTTT.

The V call is TRBV24-1, the J call TRBJ2-2, with 10 bases that match TRBD1. The CDR3 contains 17 residues. CDR1 is KGHDR and CDR2 is SFDVKD in the germline V gene. The ends lost 10 bases at V and 0 bases at J; junction bases unmatched: 10. In DNA form, the CDR3 reads TGTGCCACTGCCCTGACTGGGACAGGGGCGAACACCGGGGAGCTGTTTTTT. This translates into CATALTGTGANTGELFF.

This clonotype came up many times. V usage is TRBV28 and J usage is TRBJ1-2, with D tentatively TRBD1 (6 bases). V lost 5 bases, J lost 6 bases, and 28 bases lay in between. The germline V gene encodes CDR1 MDHEN and CDR2 SYDVKM. This CDR3 comprises 18 residues. CDR3 DNA: TGTGCCAGCAGTACTGGGGGCGGGCCCCCGGTGGGTCCTCATGGCTACACCTTC. This codes for CASSTGGGPPVGPHGYTF.

In this sample, this clonotype turned up a few times. The chain couples TRBV5-1 to TRBJ2-5; D unclear. Germline V lookup: CDR1 SGHRS, CDR2 YFSETQ. Trimming left V 4 bases short and J 4 bases short, with 17 bases between. The CDR3 sequence is 15 residues long. The CDR3 is CASSIYPGPAETQYF. DNA of the CDR3: TGCGCCAGCAGCATATACCCCGGGCCGGCAGAGACCCAGTACTTC.

The V call is TRBV29-1, the J call TRBJ2-1, with D possibly being TRBD2 (6 bases). The CDR3 has 15 residues. V was trimmed by 3 bases and J by 6 bases, leaving 18 bases between them. Germline loops: CDR1 SQVTM, CDR2 ANQGSEA. Written as DNA, the CDR3 is TGCAGCGTTGAGGTTCCGGAGGGTGAGGTCAATGAGCAGTTCTTC. It specifies CSVEVPEGEVNEQFF.

The chain recombines TRBV6-2 or TRBV6-3 with TRBJ1-1; 7 bases fit TRBD1. There are 14 residues in the CDR3. The junction had 8 bases not matched to a gene; V was cut back by 6 bases and J by 4 bases. Germline-derived CDR1 and CDR2 are MNHEY and SVGEGT. This chain's CDR3 is CASRLTGFGTEAFF. CDR3 coding DNA: TGTGCCAGCAGATTGACAGGGTTTGGCACTGAAGCTTTCTTT.